This TCR beta chain was captured in a study of blood T cells in healthy people across ages (dated by TCRdb to between 2014 and 2016). Broadly, across the study: Template switching captured roughly one uniquely barcoded TCR beta cDNA molecule per two T cells in model experiments. Four age groups were formed from the donors: young (average approximately 15 years), middle-aged (approximately 40), aged (62) and long-lived (around 82). To avoid experimental bias, donors of different ages were spread randomly across the sequencing lanes. The study measured age-related changes in TCR beta repertoire diversity using deep sequencing normalized with unique cDNA molecular identifiers. Using the same blood draw, the study looked at two additional independent replicas of 1 million unique cDNA reads for two donors, one aged 18 to 30 and the other aged 80 or older. Paper-wide results and their limitations: Estimates of total diversity from one million sequenced T cells were regarded as lower bounds and underestimates. Bulk unsorted PBMC profiling prevented conclusive comparison of naive and antigen-experienced compartments. There was a strong correlation between observed TCR beta diversity and the percentage of naive T cells measured by flow cytometry. Compared with the aged group, more naive CD4+ T cells, fewer expanded clones and increased TCR diversity were shown by the long-lived group, suggesting age selection. The CMV infection status of donors was not known, potentially confounding age-related changes in expanded clonotypes. Observed TCR beta diversity per million T cells fell roughly linearly with age, and a significant reduction was already apparent by age roughly 40.

This clonotype appeared a few times. Its antigen has not been determined. No qualities accompany the bases; no much larger clone lies one base away. Library preparation was by 5' RACE. Sequencing took place on an Illumina HiSeq 2500. A second PCR of roughly 6 to 11 cycles was performed with a sample-barcoded 5' primer and a J-beta primer mix. Each TCR beta cDNA molecule received a unique molecular identifier from a template-switch 5' adaptor carrying 12 random nucleotides. Each sample yielded at least 3 million CDR3-containing paired-end reads. All of the RNA was converted into first-strand cDNA using the Mint cDNA synthesis kit, with a TRBC-specific oligonucleotide serving as the primer. Following uracil-DNA glycosylase treatment, a first 18-cycle PCR with universal primers M1SS and BC2_uni_R was performed on all cDNA. Per the source publication's procedure: For normalization, 1 million high-quality reads were randomly selected from each sample, with every read carrying a distinct molecular identifier. Reads with shared molecular identifiers were discarded instead of being binned into consensus sequences. CDR3 identification, clonotype clustering and error correction used MiTCR with a Q25 quality threshold and the strictest error-elimination algorithm. A nonparametric unseen species model using Euler transformation provided a lower-bound estimate of total TCR beta diversity. TCRdb applied fastp at Q25 and MiXCR to the public reads, then kept only in-frame beta chains. Rows matching on CDR3 protein sequence are summarized as one entry with the most common DNA and genes. The authors' filters were not applied to this entry. For this sample the table gives about 970,000 distinct CDR3 sequences, of which about 53% were detected only once. Roughly 23% of the sample is taken by the ten largest.

Donors were a few dozen systemically healthy Caucasian individuals from Russia aged 6 to 90 years. Around 9.7 milliliters of peripheral blood were collected from each donor into EDTA-treated Vacutainer tubes. PBMCs were isolated by Ficoll-Paque density-gradient centrifugation, with at least 6 million obtained per sample. Total RNA was extracted from PBMCs with Trizol reagent, with at least 5 micrograms obtained per sample. Naive CD45RAhigh/CD27high T cell percentages were measured by flow cytometry on a PBMC aliquot from every donor. Relative to germline, V is 4 bases shorter and J is 0 bases shorter, with 5 bases between their ends. The CDR3, cysteine through phenylalanine, is 12 amino acids long. The kept DNA is CDR3 alone, 36 bases in frame from the first base. The germline V gene provides CDR1 SQVTM and CDR2 ANQGSEA.

This receptor chain uses TRBV29-1 and TRBJ2-3; no D gene is confidently identified. The specimen sequenced was blood. This receptor was identified in a woman aged 60-75 years in good health. The DNA is TGCAGCGTTGCAGCTAGCACAGATACGCAGTATTTT. This translates into CSVAASTDTQYF.